This passage covers 17 T cell receptor beta chains from one sample sequenced in a study of spatial heterogeneity in lung cancer. Time point denoted: sample taken at primary tumor resection. Unsorted whole RNA from tumor, nontumor lung or frozen PBMC underwent sequencing. MiXCR was run by TCRdb on the 5' RACE reads, yielding one entry per CDR3 protein. This sample has about 82,000 distinct CDR3 sequences, with over 9.5% found just once. Sequencing was performed on PBMCs, taken at surgery. The receptors originated from a male donor with early-stage non-small cell lung cancer.

The chain uses TRBV5-1 and TRBJ2-3; 8 bases are a match to TRBD2. Germline values: CDR1 SGHRS, CDR2 YFSETQ. This CDR3 has 15 amino acids. The V segment lost 0 bases and the J segment 1 base; nucleotides outside the gene matches: 1. CDR3 in DNA: TGCGCCAGCAGCTTGGAGACTAGCGGCACAGATACGCAGTATTTT. It translates to CASSLETSGTDTQYF.

This clonotype was counted between two and nine times. This chain connects TRBV12-3 or TRBV12-4 to TRBJ1-1, with D unclear. Trimming left V 8 bases short and J 4 bases short, with 8 bases between. This CDR3 has 11 residues. The CDR3 DNA reads TGTGCCAGCGACCAAAGCACTGAAGCTTTCTTT. Translating gives CASDQSTEAFF.

This clonotype appeared many times. The chain employs TRBV12-3 or TRBV12-4 and TRBJ1-1; 9 bases align to TRBD1. Unmatched junction bases numbered 5, after V lost 5 bases and J lost 1 base. This CDR3 is built from 15 residues. The CDR3 DNA follows: TGTGCCAGCAGTCCACTGGACAGGGGGAACACTGAAGCTTTCTTT. This codes for CASSPLDRGNTEAFF.

The chain recombines TRBV4-1 with TRBJ2-5; D is possibly TRBD1 (6 bases). Deletions cut 1 base from V and 2 bases from J, with 14 bases between. This CDR3 is built from 16 residues. The germline gives CDR1 MGHRA, CDR2 YSYEKL. CDR3 DNA: TGCGCCAGCAGCCAAGCGGTTCTCACAGGGCAAGAGACCCAGTACTTC. Translating gives CASSQAVLTGQETQYF.

This sequence joins TRBV5-1 and TRBJ2-3; D unclear. CDR1 and CDR2 (germline): SGHRS, YFSETQ. The V end was cut by 3 bases, the J end by 4 bases, with 3 bases between. The CDR3 consists of 11 residues. CDR3: CASSSPDTQYF. The CDR3 DNA reads TGCGCCAGCAGCTCGCCAGATACGCAGTATTTT.

This chain links TRBV20-1 with TRBJ1-2; TRBD1 agrees at 9 bases. This CDR3 contains 15 residues. The ends lost 7 bases at V and 0 bases at J; junction bases unmatched: 9. Germline V gene data show CDR1 as DFQATT and CDR2 as SNEGSKA (reference sequence). The CDR3 region is CSVRGQGNANYGYTF. Written as DNA, the CDR3 is TGCAGTGTTAGGGGACAGGGTAACGCTAACTATGGCTACACCTTC.

The chain links TRBV7-9 to TRBJ1-3, with a tentative D call TRBD1 (5 bases). The germline V and J ends were trimmed by 1 base and 1 base, with 8 bases remaining between them. The CDR3 is 15 residues long. Germline V gives CDR1 SEHNR, CDR2 FQNEAQ (reference sequence). Written as DNA, the CDR3 is TGTGCCAGCAGCTTAGAGAAGGGGTCTGGAAACACCATATATTTT. The encoded protein is CASSLEKGSGNTIYF.

This clonotype was detected only a few times. This rearrangement joins TRBV11-3 to TRBJ2-1; 7 nucleotides agree with TRBD2. CDR1 and CDR2 from the germline V gene are SGHNT and YENEEA. The J segment lost 5 bases and the V segment lost 3 bases, leaving 7 bases of the junction unmatched. There are 15 residues in the CDR3. The CDR3 sequence: CASSFSGTTDNEQFF. In nucleotides, the CDR3 is TGTGCCAGCAGCTTTTCCGGGACTACCGACAATGAGCAGTTCTTC.

The rearrangement joins TRBV3-1 to TRBJ1-2; D remains unclear. V was clipped by 0 bases and J by 8 bases, with 19 bases between them. Germline loops: CDR1 LGHDT, CDR2 YNNKEL (reference sequence). The CDR3 sequence is 16 residues long. The CDR3 reads CASSQEGGPQAEGYTF. The CDR3 bases are TGTGCCAGCAGCCAAGAGGGCGGACCCCAAGCGGAGGGCTACACCTTC.

V usage is TRBV25-1 and J usage is TRBJ2-4, with D perhaps assigned TRBD1 or TRBD2 (5 bases each). V lost 2 bases, J lost 3 bases, and 11 bases lay in between. In germline, CDR1 is MGHDK, CDR2 SYGVNS. This CDR3 is 15 amino acids long. In nucleotides, the CDR3 is TGTGCCAGCAGTGAAAACCGGGACCTCAAAAACATTCAGTACTTC. Encoded protein: CASSENRDLKNIQYF.

V usage is TRBV7-9 and J usage is TRBJ1-1; 9 bases are shared with TRBD1. The CDR3 totals 17 residues. J gave up 6 bases and V 5 bases, and 16 bases lay outside the gene matches. CDR1 SEHNR and CDR2 FQNEAQ come from the germline V gene (reference sequence). The CDR3 region has the DNA TGTGCCAGCAGCCCCATCGAAGGACAGGGGAAAATCGCTGAAGCTTTCTTT. Its translation: CASSPIEGQGKIAEAFF.

This clonotype was observed at least ten times. The chain has TRBV29-1 and TRBJ1-2; possible D gene TRBD1, 5 bases. The CDR3 contains 15 residues. Germline CDR1 SQVTM, CDR2 ANQGSEA. Trimming took off 4 bases at V and 4 bases at J, with 19 bases between the two ends. As DNA, the CDR3 is TGCAGCGTTGTAAGTGTTGGGGTCCAGGGCTATGGCTACACCTTC. This gives the protein CSVVSVGVQGYGYTF.

For the CDR3, the DNA is TGTGCCAGCCATTTAACTAGCGGGGGGGCCTACAATGAGCAGTTCTTC. It codes for CASHLTSGGAYNEQFF. The chain uses TRBV19 and TRBJ2-1; TRBD2 aligns across 13 bases. The CDR3 extends over 16 amino acids. Germline CDR1 and CDR2: LNHDA and SQIVND (reference sequence). With V trimmed by 9 bases and J by 2 bases, 7 bases remained unmatched.

This clonotype was picked up a small number of times. In DNA form, the CDR3 reads TGTGCCAGCAGTTCGGGACAGGGATTTTACAATGAGCAGTTCTTC. It is translated as CASSSGQGFYNEQFF. J is TRBJ2-1 and V is TRBV12-3 or TRBV12-4, with 9 bases aligning to TRBD1. After removal of 4 bases from V and 4 bases from J, the junction contained 5 bases not matched to a gene. The CDR3 consists of 15 residues.

In this sample, this clonotype turned up a few times. The V gene is TRBV9, the J gene TRBJ2-7; 8 positions agree with TRBD1. Trimming at V came to 4 bases and at J to 2 bases, leaving 11 bases not matched to a gene. Per the germline V gene, CDR1 is SGDLS and CDR2 is YYNGEE. The CDR3 contains 16 residues. The CDR3: CASSPRAGGVTYEQYF. CDR3 in DNA: TGTGCCAGCAGCCCTCGGGCAGGGGGCGTAACCTACGAGCAGTACTTC.

This clonotype was counted at least ten times. V gene TRBV4-2 combines with J gene TRBJ1-1, with D perhaps TRBD1 (6 bases). Trimming stripped 3 bases from V and 1 base from J, with 9 bases between. From germline, CDR1 is LGHNA and CDR2 YNFKEQ. The CDR3 spans 14 residues. The CDR3 sequence is CASSQDRSNTEAFF. CDR3 sequence (DNA): TGTGCCAGCAGCCAGGACAGATCGAACACTGAAGCTTTCTTT.

This clonotype was counted at least ten times. This chain connects TRBV29-1 to TRBJ2-5; TRBD2 matches 7 bases. CDR3 length: 11 amino acids. From germline, CDR1 is SQVTM and CDR2 ANQGSEA. With 8 bases clipped from V and 9 bases from J, the junction kept 9 bases outside the gene matches. CDR3 loop: CSMGLPGAQYF. The CDR3 coding sequence is TGCAGCATGGGACTACCTGGGGCCCAGTACTTC.